This T cell receptor beta chain emerged from a study of blood T cell repertoires in COVID-19. Sequencing was performed with immunoSEQ multiplex PCR; in TCRdb, only in-frame clones are kept and a portion is missing. The table includes about 200,000 clones, roughly 80% detected once. V was pared by 4 bases and J by 2 bases, with 13 bases of the junction left unmatched. The CDR3 consists of 17 residues. Looked up from germline, CDR1 is LGHDT and CDR2 is YNNKEL (reference sequence). The sequence was collected from a woman in her seventies with acute or convalescent COVID-19. Sequenced sample: peripheral blood. This chain links TRBV3-1 (or the pseudogene TRBV3-2) with TRBJ2-5, with TRBD1 matching over 7 bases. For the CDR3, the DNA is TGTGCCAGCAGCCGATCACCCGACAGGGCCGATCAAGAGACCCAGTACTTC. This sequence encodes CASSRSPDRADQETQYF.